The rows below give T cell receptor beta chains drawn from one sample of a study of T cell repertoires in cytomegalovirus infection. TCRdb processed the reads anew with MiXCR; each CDR3 protein has one entry. The sample lists 200,000 or so distinct CDR3 sequences, roughly 27% seen once, with about 31% in the top ten. Sequencing input: PBMCs. The receptors stem from a human donor in good health (CMV status not recorded). Some clones in this sample may be carry-over from other donors' samples. Both conserved end residues are part of each CDR3. Each record gives: D gene, V gene, J gene, clone size, CDR3 protein, CDR3 DNA. The D gene is left open where the match is weak. The listing skips clone size in some rows; elsewhere it reads once, few, many or a size class.

>NA|TRBV6-2/TRBV6-3|TRBJ2-1|NA
CARPEDSPYNEQFF
TGTGCCAGACCGGAGGATTCCCCCTACAATGAGCAGTTCTTC
>NA|TRBV2|TRBJ1-1|few
CASSPQTVNTEAFF
TGTGCCAGCAGCCCCCAGACAGTTAACACTGAAGCTTTCTTT
>NA|TRBV20-1|TRBJ2-4|many
CSARGSDIQYF
TGCAGTGCTAGAGGGTCGGACATTCAGTACTTC
>NA|TRBV7-2|TRBJ1-4|many
CASSPSGIDGKLFF
TGTGCCAGCAGCCCTTCCGGGATTGATGGAAAACTGTTTTTT
>TRBD1|TRBV20-1|TRBJ1-5|NA
CSAGTGYGNQPQHF
TGCAGTGCGGGGACAGGGTACGGTAATCAGCCCCAGCATTTT
>NA|TRBV19|TRBJ1-1|few
CASSTPSGGVMNTEAFF
TGTGCCAGTAGTACCCCCTCCGGGGGAGTGATGAACACTGAAGCTTTCTTT
>TRBD2|TRBV5-4|TRBJ2-7|few
CASSRGVALSYEQYF
TGTGCCAGCAGCCGGGGGGTAGCGCTATCCTACGAGCAGTACTTC
>TRBD1|TRBV6-2/TRBV6-3|TRBJ1-5|few
CASSLDDRGQPQHF
TGTGCCAGCAGCCTCGATGACAGGGGCCAGCCCCAGCATTTT
>NA|TRBV2|TRBJ2-5|NA
CASSEGRAGETQYF
TGTGCCAGCAGTGAAGGGAGGGCTGGAGAGACCCAGTACTTC
>NA|TRBV5-1|TRBJ2-3|few
CASSPTWTDTQYF
TGCGCCAGCAGCCCGACGTGGACAGATACGCAGTATTTT
>NA|TRBV7-8|TRBJ1-4|NA
CASSLVVATNEKLFF
TGTGCCAGCAGCTTAGTGGTGGCAACTAATGAAAAACTGTTTTTT
>NA|TRBV11-2|TRBJ2-7|few
CASSSYRGAPGYEQYF
TGTGCCAGCAGCTCATACCGGGGGGCCCCGGGCTACGAGCAGTACTTC
>NA|TRBV25-1|TRBJ2-7|few
CASSVTGLDSYEQYF
TGTGCCAGCAGTGTCACAGGGTTGGACTCCTACGAGCAGTACTTC
>TRBD1|TRBV5-1|TRBJ1-1|few
CASSGEGATEAFF
TGCGCCAGCAGCGGTGAGGGGGCCACTGAAGCTTTCTTT
>NA|TRBV5-6|TRBJ2-7|NA
CASSWVEGYEQYF
TGTGCCAGCAGCTGGGTGGAGGGCTACGAGCAGTACTTC
>NA|TRBV7-8|TRBJ2-5|many
CASSLIGGGPQETQYF
TGTGCCAGCAGCCTTATAGGGGGAGGGCCCCAAGAGACCCAGTACTTC
>TRBD1|TRBV10-3|TRBJ1-2|many
CAISERGTGGVGYTF
TGTGCCATCAGTGAGAGGGGGACAGGGGGAGTTGGCTACACCTTC
>NA|TRBV7-2|TRBJ2-1|few
CASSRQGRLNEQFF
TGTGCCAGCAGCCGGCAAGGGCGGCTCAATGAGCAGTTCTTC
>NA|TRBV7-2|TRBJ2-2|few
CASSFASANTGELFF
TGTGCCAGCAGCTTCGCGTCGGCGAACACCGGGGAGCTGTTTTTT
>NA|TRBV7-2|TRBJ2-5|many
CASSSQGGYIQETQYF
TGTGCCAGCAGCTCTCAGGGGGGCTACATCCAAGAGACCCAGTACTTC
>TRBD1|TRBV7-3|TRBJ1-1|NA
CASSRSGTGHGTEAFF
TGTGCCAGCAGTCGCTCCGGGACAGGGCATGGAACTGAAGCTTTCTTT
>TRBD1|TRBV5-4|TRBJ2-2|NA
CASRYRDRGATGELFF
TGTGCCAGCAGGTACCGGGACAGGGGGGCCACCGGGGAGCTGTTTTTT
>TRBD1|TRBV30|TRBJ1-4|NA
CAWTEGRDRGPDEKLFF
TGTGCCTGGACCGAAGGCCGGGACAGGGGGCCTGATGAAAAACTGTTTTTT
>NA|TRBV11-2|TRBJ1-1|many
CASSRRAGTTEAFF
TGTGCCAGCAGCCGCCGGGCCGGGACCACTGAAGCTTTCTTT
>NA|TRBV7-2|TRBJ2-3|many
CASSFLQGDTQYF
TGTGCCAGCAGCTTTCTGCAGGGTGATACGCAGTATTTT
>TRBD1|TRBV7-8|TRBJ2-3|many
CASSTNRGRSTDTQYF
TGTGCCAGCAGCACCAACAGGGGAAGGTCCACAGATACGCAGTATTTT